This T cell receptor (beta chain) was obtained from a study of blood T cell repertoires in COVID-19. About the study: Samples of COVID-19 (acute and convalescent) were obtained from the United States, Italy and Spain.

The V gene's germline CDR1 is SGHVS and CDR2 FNYEAQ. Trimming left V 2 bases short and J 1 base short, with 11 bases between. CDR3 size: 16 residues. Method: immunoSEQ multiplex PCR; TCRdb's copy keeps in-frame clones and lacks some. The sample consists of over 450,000 clones, 80% to 90% of them appearing once. The TCR was taken from a man in his late teens or twenties with COVID-19, enrolled during active disease. The chain is built from TRBV7-6 and TRBJ2-2; D unclear. Sample: peripheral blood. CDR3 residues: CASSLSPSGNTGELFF. CDR3 DNA sequence: TGTGCCAGCAGCTTATCTCCTTCAGGGAACACCGGGGAGCTGTTTTTT.